The 11 T cell receptor beta chains presented below share a single source sample, sequenced in a study of blood T cells in healthy people across ages. Then a second PCR, running roughly 7 to 12 cycles, was carried out with a sample-barcoded 5' primer and a J-beta primer mix. One entry per CDR3 protein results from TCRdb running MiXCR on the 5' RACE reads. The table has about 290,000 distinct CDR3 sequences, roughly 26% seen once; the top ten hold approximately 28%. The sequencing input was blood. Receptors were obtained from a woman aged 70-85 years in good health.

This clonotype has just a few counts. The J gene is TRBJ2-5, the V gene TRBV20-1; 9 nucleotides agree with TRBD2. The J call is doubtful: the DNA matches TRBJ2-1 better. CDR1 and CDR2 from the germline V gene are DFQATT and SNEGSKA (reference sequence). The length of the CDR3 is 15 residues. CDR3 nucleotide sequence: TGCAGTGCCCCCGTTACGGCTAGCGGGAATCTTGAGCAGTTCTTC. Translated, it gives CSAPVTASGNLEQFF.

The chain combines TRBV7-8 with TRBJ2-3; D remains ambiguous. Germline values: CDR1 SGHVS, CDR2 FQNEAQ. This CDR3 has 16 amino acids. V was shortened by 0 bases and J by 0 bases, with 10 bases between the two germline ends. CDR3 nucleotide sequence: TGTGCCAGCAGCTTAGCGTGGCAAAGCAGCACAGATACGCAGTATTTT. Translating gives CASSLAWQSSTDTQYF.

This clonotype has just a few counts. The chain links TRBV4-2 to TRBJ2-2, with a weak D call TRBD2 (6 bases). The CDR3 sequence is 17 residues long. The V end lost 4 bases, the J end lost 1 base, and 16 bases lay between the germline ends. The germline V gene has CDR1 LGHNA and CDR2 YNFKEQ. The CDR3 loop reads CASSPDGNSGNTGELFF. The CDR3 DNA is TGTGCCAGCAGCCCGGACGGAAATAGCGGGAACACCGGGGAGCTGTTTTTT.

This clonotype was observed a handful of times. The rearrangement links TRBV7-2 to TRBJ2-7; D gene uncertain. The CDR3 has 12 residues. The V end was cut by 3 bases, the J end by 7 bases, with 10 bases between. Germline loops: CDR1 SGHTA, CDR2 FQGNSA. The CDR3 is CASSFFHGEQYF. The CDR3 bases are TGTGCCAGCAGCTTCTTCCATGGGGAGCAGTACTTC.

With regard to this clonotype: The junction does not match germline at one end; this may be a read error. The genes are TRBV28 and TRBJ2-5; 7 nucleotides line up with TRBD1. CDR3 length: 13 amino acids. Germline CDR1 reads MDHEN; CDR2 reads SYDVKM. The CDR3 spells CASSPRGQETQCF. The CDR3 bases are TGTGCCAGCAGTCCGAGGGGGCAAGAGACCCAGTGCTTC. The complete variable domain, with remaining parts taken from reference TRBV28 and TRBJ2-5, reads DVKVTQSSRYLVKRTGEKVFLECVQDMDHENMFWYRQDPGLGLRLIYFSYDVKMKEKGDIPEGYSVSREKKERFSLILESASTNQTSMYLCASSPRGQETQCFGPGTRLLVL.

On this clonotype: A much larger clone is a single base away; this may be a read error. The chain couples TRBV20-1 to TRBJ1-2; D perhaps matches TRBD1 (5 bases). Germline V lookup: CDR1 DFQATT, CDR2 SNEGSKA (reference sequence). The CDR3 has 9 amino acids. CDR3 coding DNA: TGTGGGGCGGCGGATGGCAACACCTTC. Protein sequence: CGAADGNTF.

The chain couples TRBV12-3 or TRBV12-4 to TRBJ2-2, with D perhaps TRBD2 (6 bases). The CDR3 totals 14 residues. V was cut by 7 bases and J by 6 bases, with 15 bases left in between. CDR3 sequence (DNA): TGTGCCAGCAAGACGGGAGTAAGTGCCGGGGAGCTGTTTTTT. It yields the protein CASKTGVSAGELFF.

This clonotype was recorded a few times. The V call is TRBV4-2, the J call TRBJ2-5; D remains ambiguous. Germline CDR1 reads LGHNA; CDR2 reads YNFKEQ. This CDR3 contains 14 residues. Trimming took 3 bases from V and 4 from J, leaving 12 bases between them. CDR3 nucleotides: TGTGCCAGCAGCCACGGAGCATCTGTAGAGACCCAGTACTTC. It yields the protein CASSHGASVETQYF.

This chain links TRBV4-1 with TRBJ2-5; 7 bases match TRBD2. The better agreement between TRBJ2-1 and the DNA end casts doubt on the J call. Germline CDR1 is MGHRA and CDR2 is YSYEKL. The CDR3 runs 14 residues. The CDR3 nucleotides read TGCGCCAGCAGCCAAGAGGACGCGGGAGTAGGGCAGTTCTTC. Translating gives CASSQEDAGVGQFF.

A few counts support this clonotype. The V and J genes are TRBV6-2 or TRBV6-3 and TRBJ2-5, with D perhaps given as TRBD1 or TRBD2 (6 bases each). The end of the DNA is better explained by TRBJ2-1, so the J call may be wrong. The CDR3 contains 14 residues. Germline CDR1 is MNHEY and CDR2 is SVGEGT. CDR3 sequence: CASSTGAFYNEQFF. CDR3 sequence (DNA): TGTGCCAGCAGCACGGGGGCTTTCTACAATGAGCAGTTCTTC.

J is TRBJ2-7 and V is TRBV20-1; TRBD2 matches at 13 bases. This CDR3 is built from 16 residues. The V segment lost 2 bases and the J segment 0 bases; nucleotides outside the gene matches: 4. Germline CDR1 reads DFQATT; CDR2 reads SNEGSKA (reference sequence). The CDR3 spells CSARPWTSGSSYEQYF. The CDR3 region has the DNA TGCAGTGCTAGACCATGGACTAGCGGGAGCTCCTACGAGCAGTACTTC.